This TCR beta chain was identified during a study of persistence of HIV-infected CD4 T cells. Study observations and caveats: Antigen-responding cells were enriched for degenerate expanded CDR3beta sequences. Proviral oligoclonality tracked with TCR oligoclonality within the same sorted cells. TCRbeta richness was lower in CMV- and Gag-responding cells than in anti-CD3/anti-CD28-responding cells.

This nonspecific control used anti-CD3/anti-CD28 bead stimulation of CD4+ T cells. Responding CD4+ T cells were sorted by upregulation of both CD40 ligand and CD69. Anti-CD28/CD49d costimulation, CD40-blocking antibody and enfuvirtide were given to CD8-depleted PBMCs for roughly 19 hours. The trim removed 3 bases at V and 2 bases at J, leaving 4 bases unmatched. There are 14 residues in the CDR3. CDR1 is MNHEY, CDR2 SMNVEV, per germline (reference sequence). This was the immunoSEQ version 4 assay in survey mode. Clones were sequenced by immunoSEQ multiplex PCR, and TCRdb holds only the in-frame ones, with some missing. The sample carries approximately 44,000 clones, around 89% recorded once. Notes on this clone: Its antigen is undetermined.

Specimen: CD4+ T cells sorted from PBMCs after roughly 18-hour stimulation, collected from a patient who received antiretroviral therapy. J is TRBJ2-7 and V is TRBV27; TRBD1 matches 7 bases. The receptor was derived from an adult man with HIV who was CMV-seropositive. The CDR3 DNA reads TGTGCCAGCAGTTTCGACAGGGTCGCCTACGAGCAGTACTTC. Its protein is CASSFDRVAYEQYF.